Here is one T cell receptor (beta chain) with its context. The assay was immunoSEQ multiplex PCR, and TCRdb's table has in-frame clones only and misses some. The data contain about 360,000 clones, 86% of them seen just once; the ten biggest clones take up roughly 7.2%. The V gene end was trimmed by 1 base and the J gene end by 5 bases; junction bases not matched to a gene: 9. There are 16 residues in the CDR3. Germline V lookup: CDR1 SGHTA, CDR2 FQGTGA. This sample stems from a study of blood T cell repertoires in COVID-19. Background on the study: Samples came from the United States, Italy and Spain, spanning acute and convalescent COVID-19. The analysed material was cDNA or gDNA that came from T cells, B-cell-depleted T cells, or PBMCs.

Seattle cases were enrolled at active infection and followed longitudinally. The sequencing sample was made of peripheral blood. This clonotype originated in a woman aged 55-75 years with COVID-19, enrolled during active disease. J is TRBJ2-5 and V is TRBV7-3, with 8 bases that match TRBD2. CDR3 amino acids: CASSLNGGLAGETQYF. The CDR3 region has the DNA TGTGCCAGCAGCTTAAACGGAGGACTAGCTGGTGAGACCCAGTACTTC.